Below, 9 T cell receptor beta chains from the same sample are listed, as sequenced in a study of cytomegalovirus exposure and HLA in healthy donors. This PCR relied on a set of 60 Vbeta primers and 13 Jbeta primers. The data were produced by immunoSEQ multiplex PCR, yet TCRdb's version contains in-frame clones alone and is incomplete. The table shows 72,000 or so clones, with 55% to 80% occurring only once. Material: PBMCs. These receptors all come from a woman aged 50 to 60 in good health and CMV-seronegative.

The chain employs TRBV7-9 and TRBJ1-2; 8 nucleotides line up with TRBD1. This CDR3 region has 15 residues. Germline V gene lookup returns CDR1 SEHNR and CDR2 FQNEAQ (reference sequence). Unmatched junction bases numbered 6, after V lost 3 bases and J lost 3 bases. This CDR3 reads CASSLKTGGDYGYTF. The DNA for the CDR3 is TGTGCCAGCAGCTTGAAAACAGGGGGGGACTATGGCTACACCTTC.

Turning to this clone: The junction departs from the called germline gene at one end, perhaps through a read error. The rearrangement uses TRBV7-9 and TRBJ2-3; perhaps TRBD1 as D (6 bases). The CDR3 has 16 amino acids. Germline V gives CDR1 SEHNR, CDR2 FQNEAQ (reference sequence). The CDR3 sequence is CASSLVGQGSTDAQYF. CDR3 coding DNA: TGTGCCAGCAGCTTAGTAGGGCAGGGGAGTACAGATGCGCAGTATTTT.

This clone appeared many times. The rearrangement joins TRBV21-1 to TRBJ1-2; the DNA was not used to check the table's D call, TRBD1. TRBV21-1 is a known pseudogene. CDR3 length: 9 residues. CDR3 protein: CASRTVYTF. The CDR3 bases are TGTGCCAGCCGGACAGTCTACACCTTC.

This chain uses TRBV2 with TRBJ1-2, with 9 bases that match TRBD1. J lost 8 bases, V lost 6 bases, and 10 bases had no gene match. The CDR3 extends over 14 amino acids. In germline, CDR1 is SNHLY, CDR2 FYNNEI. The CDR3 reads CASSLRGTGQGYTF. CDR3 nucleotides: TGTGCCAGCAGCCTACGCGGGACAGGGCAAGGCTACACCTTC.

CDR3 DNA sequence: TGCGCCAGCAGCCAAGATCCCCGGGCCGGGGAGCTGTTTTTT. Translation gives CASSQDPRAGELFF. The rearrangement joins TRBV4-3 to TRBJ2-2, with D unclear. V was trimmed by 0 bases and J by 6 bases, leaving 8 bases between them. This CDR3 has 14 amino acids. Germline V gives CDR1 LGHNA, CDR2 YSLEER.

CDR3 sequence (DNA): TGTGCCAGCAGTTCCAGAGTAGCGGGACCCGATTACTTC. Protein product: CASSSRVAGPDYF. The V gene is TRBV6-6, the J gene TRBJ2-5; 8 nucleotides align to TRBD2. Germline CDR1 is MNHNY and CDR2 is SVGAGI (reference sequence). V gave up 4 bases and J gave up 14 bases; unmatched junction bases: 12. The CDR3 has 13 residues.

The V call is TRBV27, the J call TRBJ2-1; no clear D gene. Germline CDR1 and CDR2: MNHEY and SMNVEV (reference sequence). CDR3 length: 14 residues. The V and J ends lost 2 bases and 0 bases respectively, with 5 bases between them. In DNA, the CDR3 is TGTGCCAGCAGTTTAGCGTACTCCTACAATGAGCAGTTCTTC. The encoded protein is CASSLAYSYNEQFF.

This rearrangement joins TRBV19 to TRBJ1-2; tentatively, D is TRBD1 (5 bases). Germline V gene lookup returns CDR1 LNHDA and CDR2 SQIVND (reference sequence). This CDR3 has 15 amino acids. Trimming left V 5 bases short and J 5 bases short, with 18 bases between. CDR3 amino acids: CASSVAEGAPYGYTF. In nucleotides, the CDR3 is TGTGCCAGTAGTGTAGCGGAAGGGGCTCCTTATGGCTACACCTTC.

This clone was counted a few times. V gene TRBV29-1 combines with J gene TRBJ2-7; D may be TRBD2 (7 bases). CDR1 is SQVTM and CDR2 is ANQGSEA in the germline V gene. This CDR3 contains 16 residues. V dropped 4 bases and J dropped 0 bases, with 19 bases sitting between them. The CDR3 nucleotides are TGCAGCGTTGGGGAGGGACGACAGGACTTCTCCTACGAGCAGTACTTC. Protein sequence: CSVGEGRQDFSYEQYF.